This T cell receptor beta chain was captured by sequencing in a study of CD8+ T cells in alopecia areata. V gave up 1 base and J gave up 8 bases, with 11 bases separating them. The CDR3 consists of 12 residues. Germline lookup yields CDR1 GTSNPN and CDR2 SVGIG (reference sequence). Lesional scalp tissue (obtained by punch biopsy) and peripheral blood were collected from alopecia areata patients. Extracted RNA was reverse transcribed, and the resulting cDNA served as sequencing template. Sequencing was performed with immunoSEQ multiplex PCR; in TCRdb, only in-frame clones are kept and a portion is missing. Of 200,000 to 250,000 clones in the sample, 57% were seen once.

V gene TRBV30 combines with J gene TRBJ1-2; D might be TRBD1 (5 bases). The sequenced sample was CD4+ T cells sorted from blood, obtained at week 0. The clonotype comes from a human donor with alopecia areata. CDR3 coding DNA: TGTGCCTGGAGTGGGGGACGGTCCGGCTACACCTTC. Its protein is CAWSGGRSGYTF.